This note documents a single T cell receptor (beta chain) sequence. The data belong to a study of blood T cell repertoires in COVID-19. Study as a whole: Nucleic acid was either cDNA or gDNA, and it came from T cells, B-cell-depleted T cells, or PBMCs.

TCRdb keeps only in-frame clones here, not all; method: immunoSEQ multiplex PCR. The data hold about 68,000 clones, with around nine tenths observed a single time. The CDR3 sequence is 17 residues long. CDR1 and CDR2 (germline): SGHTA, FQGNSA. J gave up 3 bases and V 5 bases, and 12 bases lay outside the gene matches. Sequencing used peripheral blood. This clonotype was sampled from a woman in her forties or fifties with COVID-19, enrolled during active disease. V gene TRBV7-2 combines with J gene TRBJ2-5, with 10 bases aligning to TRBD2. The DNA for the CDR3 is TGTGCCAGCAGCCAGCGGCGGCTAGCGGGGGATAAAGAGACCCAGTACTTC. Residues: CASSQRRLAGDKETQYF.